These 6 T cell receptor beta chains were all obtained from the same sample, sequenced in a study of blood T cell repertoires in COVID-19. The assay was immunoSEQ multiplex PCR, and TCRdb's table has in-frame clones only and misses some. The sample lists around 150,000 clones, 75% to 90% occurring once. Sequenced input: peripheral blood. These receptors were obtained from a woman aged 55-70 years with active or convalescent COVID-19.

This chain links TRBV30 with TRBJ1-6; D is possibly TRBD1 (6 bases). Germline lookup yields CDR1 GTSNPN and CDR2 SVGIG (reference sequence). The CDR3 sequence is 13 residues long. The germline V and J ends were trimmed by 4 bases and 14 bases, with 18 bases remaining between them. In DNA, the CDR3 is TGTGCCTGGAATGCCTTTGGACAGCTCTCCCTCCACTTT. This encodes CAWNAFGQLSLHF.

The chain is built from TRBV19 and TRBJ1-2; 7 nucleotides align to TRBD1. V lost 6 bases to trimming and J lost 1 base; unmatched junction nucleotides: 5. Germline V CDR1 and CDR2: LNHDA, SQIVND (reference sequence). This CDR3 contains 14 residues. Written as DNA, the CDR3 is TGTGCCAGTAGACCGGGACAGAATAACTATGGCTACACCTTC. It encodes CASRPGQNNYGYTF.

J is TRBJ2-6 and V is TRBV18, with a weak D call TRBD2 (5 bases). The V gene's germline CDR1 is KGHSH and CDR2 LQKENI. V lost 6 bases to trimming and J lost 0 bases, with 9 bases between them. CDR3 length: 15 residues. DNA for the CDR3: TGTGCCAGCTCCCGAGACTACTCTGGGGCCAACGTCCTGACTTTC. It encodes CASSRDYSGANVLTF.

The CDR3: CASSSQYLAGGATDTQYF. CDR3 coding DNA: TGTGCCAGTAGTTCGCAATATCTAGCGGGGGGGGCTACAGATACGCAGTATTTT. The V and J genes are TRBV19 and TRBJ2-3, with 12 bases matching TRBD2. The CDR3 spans 18 residues. Germline V gene sequence: CDR1 LNHDA, CDR2 SQIVND (reference sequence). After removal of 5 bases from V and 3 bases from J, the junction contained 12 bases not matched to a gene.

As DNA, the CDR3 is TGCGCCAGCAGCCAAGATTGGAGTCAGAGCAATCAGCCCCAGCATTTT. Amino acid sequence: CASSQDWSQSNQPQHF. The chain links TRBV4-3 to TRBJ1-5; D gene uncertain. The CDR3 loop spans 16 amino acids. Trimming removed 0 bases from V and 1 base from J, with 10 bases in between. From germline, CDR1 is LGHNA and CDR2 YSLEER.

The rearrangement joins TRBV7-2 to TRBJ1-4; D is undetermined. V was trimmed by 5 bases and J by 7 bases, leaving 11 bases between them. Per germline, CDR1 SGHTA and CDR2 FQGNSA. This CDR3 contains 13 residues. CDR3 nucleotide sequence: TGTGCCAGCAGCCGAGGCGGCGGTGAAAAACTGTTTTTT. This translates into CASSRGGGEKLFF.